This T cell receptor beta chain is drawn from a study of T-cell reconstitution after alpha-beta-depleted transplantation in children. As it was prepared, the TCRbeta library received unique molecular identifiers. Each CDR3 protein gets one entry after TCRdb re-called the PCR reads with MiXCR. The table has about 170,000 distinct CDR3 sequences, roughly 10% seen once. Trimming pared 5 bases from V and 4 bases from J, leaving 9 bases between. Per germline, CDR1 MNHNS and CDR2 SASEGT. The length of the CDR3 is 13 residues. This clonotype appeared many times. Sequences were derived from PBMCs, sampled before TCRalphabeta/CD19-depleted stem cell transplant. The sequence derives from a boy aged 2 to 10 with acute myeloid leukemia, due to receive a stem cell transplant. V is TRBV6-1 and J is TRBJ1-5; weak D call: TRBD1 (5 bases). CDR3 loop: CASSKQENQPQHF. As DNA, the CDR3 is TGTGCCAGCAGTAAACAGGAGAATCAGCCCCAGCATTTT.